Sequencing of this T cell receptor beta chain was carried out in a study of CD4+ T cells in melanoma. General study points: In melanoma, neoantigen-specific CD4+ T cells reportedly differed in differentiation state. A reported correlation linked neoantigen-specific CD4+ T cells to CD8+, macrophage and B cell function.

The V and J ends lost 10 bases and 4 bases respectively, with 13 bases between them. CDR1 and CDR2 from the germline V gene are LNHDA and SQIVND (reference sequence). CDR3 length: 12 amino acids. On this clone itself: The target antigen is unknown.

TCRdb keeps only in-frame clones here, not all; method: immunoSEQ multiplex PCR. The sample contains fewer than 11,000 clones, around 79% of which appear only once. This receptor was identified in a human donor with melanoma. Sequencing was performed on cells from a culture (not recorded whether cultured in vitro). The chain links TRBV19 to TRBJ1-2; a weak D match, TRBD1 (5 bases). CDR3 sequence: CATGGGLYGYTF. In DNA form, the CDR3 reads TGTGCCACCGGGGGGGGTCTCTATGGCTACACCTTC.